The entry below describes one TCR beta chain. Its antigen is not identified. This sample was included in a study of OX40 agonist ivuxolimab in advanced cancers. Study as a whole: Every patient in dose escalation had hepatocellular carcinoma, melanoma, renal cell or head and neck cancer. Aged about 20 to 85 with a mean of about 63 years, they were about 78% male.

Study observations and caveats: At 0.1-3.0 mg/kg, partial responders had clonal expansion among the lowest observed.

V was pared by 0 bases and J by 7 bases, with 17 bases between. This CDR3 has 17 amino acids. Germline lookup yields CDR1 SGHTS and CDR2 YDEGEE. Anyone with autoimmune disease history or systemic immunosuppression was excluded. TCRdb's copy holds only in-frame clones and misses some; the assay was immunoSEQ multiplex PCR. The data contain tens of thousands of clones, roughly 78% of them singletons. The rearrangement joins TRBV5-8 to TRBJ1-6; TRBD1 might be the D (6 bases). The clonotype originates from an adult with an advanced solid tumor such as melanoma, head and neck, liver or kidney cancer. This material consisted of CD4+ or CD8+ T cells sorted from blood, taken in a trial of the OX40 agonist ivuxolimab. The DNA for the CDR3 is TGTGCCAGCAGCTTGGGGTTTTCCGGGACAAAAAATTCACCCCTCCACTTT. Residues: CASSLGFSGTKNSPLHF.